This is a list of T cell receptor beta chains from one sample in a study of T-cell memory formation after mild COVID-19. TCRdb redid the calling of the 5' RACE reads with MiXCR, one entry per CDR3 protein. This sample has more than 250,000 distinct CDR3 sequences, with 18% found just once. The sequencing sample was made of PBMCs or a T cell subset sorted from them (not recorded which). These receptors were obtained from a man younger than 30 who had mild COVID-19 (a few samples of this study predate the infection). Cell type and time point are not known. The CDR3 runs from the conserved cysteine through the conserved F or W. D genes are given only for firm matches. Rows may omit the clone size; those that give it use once, few, many or a size class.

J: TRBJ1-6; size: .; V: TRBV7-9; D: .; length: 18; DNA: TGTGCCAGCAGCGCAAAGGACGGATTCAGCTCCTATAATTCACCCCTCCACTTT; CDR3: CASSAKDGFSSYNSPLHF
J: TRBJ2-1; size: few; V: TRBV24-1; D: .; length: 14; DNA: TGTGCCACCAGTGTAGGGGAGATTTACAATGAGCAGTTCTTC; CDR3: CATSVGEIYNEQFF
J: TRBJ2-3; size: .; V: TRBV6-6; D: .; length: 11; DNA: TGTGCCAGTTTGGGCACAGATACGCAGTATTTT; CDR3: CASLGTDTQYF
J: TRBJ1-1; size: many; V: TRBV20-1; D: .; length: 14; DNA: TGCAGTGCTAGCAAGCCCACCACGAACACTGAAGCTTTCTTT; CDR3: CSASKPTTNTEAFF
J: TRBJ1-3; size: .; V: TRBV6-6; D: .; length: 14; DNA: TGTGCCAGCAGTTTTACCGGGTCTGGCGACACCATATATTTT; CDR3: CASSFTGSGDTIYF
J: TRBJ2-7; size: few; V: TRBV5-1; D: TRBD1; length: 15; DNA: TGCGCCAGCAGTCCACCGGGACAGGGGGCGCGGGAGCAGTACTTC; CDR3: CASSPPGQGAREQYF
J: TRBJ1-5; size: .; V: TRBV19; D: .; length: 15; DNA: TGTGCCAGTAGTATCGGAGTTGGGGGGCCTCAGCCCCAGCATTTT; CDR3: CASSIGVGGPQPQHF
J: TRBJ1-3; size: few; V: TRBV7-9; D: TRBD1; length: 14; DNA: TGTGCCAGCAGCCAGGGACAGGCGTTGGACACCATATATTTT; CDR3: CASSQGQALDTIYF
J: TRBJ2-4; size: few; V: TRBV20-1; D: .; length: 16; DNA: TGCAGTGCTCCAGCCGGGCAGGCGGTAGCCAAAAACATTCAGTACTTC; CDR3: CSAPAGQAVAKNIQYF
J: TRBJ1-1; size: few; V: TRBV20-1; D: .; length: 14; DNA: TGCAGTGCTAGAGGTGGAGCCCCCAGGACTGAAGCTTTCTTT; CDR3: CSARGGAPRTEAFF
J: TRBJ1-2; size: few; V: TRBV11-2; D: TRBD1; length: 17; DNA: TGTGCCAGCAGATCTCTCGTGGAGACAGGGATGAAGTATGGCTACACCTTC; CDR3: CASRSLVETGMKYGYTF
J: TRBJ2-1; size: few; V: TRBV5-4; D: TRBD2; length: 15; DNA: TGTGCCAGCAAGGTACCTAGCGGGGGAGGAGGTGAGCAGTTCTTC; CDR3: CASKVPSGGGGEQFF
J: TRBJ2-7; size: .; V: TRBV6-1; D: .; length: 15; DNA: TGTGCCAGCAGTGAATGGCCAGGAAAAGCCTACGAGCAGTACTTC; CDR3: CASSEWPGKAYEQYF
J: TRBJ2-7; size: few; V: TRBV20-1; D: .; length: 12; DNA: TGCAGTGCAACCTCTGGGTCCTACGAGCAGTACTTC; CDR3: CSATSGSYEQYF
J: TRBJ2-2; size: few; V: TRBV6-5; D: TRBD2; length: 14; DNA: TGTGCCAGTCAGCGGGGGGGCCGCACCGGGGAGCTGTTTTTT; CDR3: CASQRGGRTGELFF
J: TRBJ2-3; size: .; V: TRBV6-1; D: TRBD2; length: 15; DNA: TGTGCCAGCAGTGAACCTAGCGGGGGGACAGATACGCAGTATTTT; CDR3: CASSEPSGGTDTQYF
J: TRBJ1-1; size: .; V: TRBV29-1; D: .; length: 16; DNA: TGCAGCGTTCCTGACACCTTCGGGTCCTGGGGCACTGAAGCTTTCTTT; CDR3: CSVPDTFGSWGTEAFF
J: TRBJ2-3; size: .; V: TRBV5-1; D: TRBD1; length: 16; DNA: TGCGCCAGCAGCTTGGCCGGGACAGTTAGCACAGATACGCAGTATTTT; CDR3: CASSLAGTVSTDTQYF
J: TRBJ2-1; size: many; V: TRBV20-1; D: TRBD2; length: 14; DNA: TGCAGTGCTAGCCTAGCGGGGGTATACAATGAGCAGTTCTTC; CDR3: CSASLAGVYNEQFF
J: TRBJ2-4; size: .; V: TRBV11-2; D: TRBD1; length: 16; DNA: TGTGCCAGCAGCTCCGACCGGGACAGTGGTTTTGGCATTCAGTACTTC; CDR3: CASSSDRDSGFGIQYF
J: TRBJ1-3; size: .; V: TRBV23-1; D: .; length: 15; DNA: TGCGCCAGGCCTGACAGGTCAAGCTCTGGAAACACCATATATTTT; CDR3: CARPDRSSSGNTIYF
J: TRBJ1-1; size: .; V: TRBV7-6; D: TRBD1; length: 14; DNA: TGTGCCAGCAGCATCCGGGACAGAAACACTGAAGCTTTCTTT; CDR3: CASSIRDRNTEAFF
J: TRBJ2-2; size: .; V: TRBV12-3/TRBV12-4; D: .; length: 14; DNA: TGTGCCAGCAGCCCCTGGGGGCCACCCGGGGAGCTGTTTTTT; CDR3: CASSPWGPPGELFF